The 27 T cell receptor beta chains below all came from one sample that was sequenced in a study of siplizumab effects on memory and regulatory T cells (dated by TCRdb to the late 2010s). Libraries were made using the immunoSEQ multiplex PCR assay. Drawn from immuneACCESS, this table holds only the in-frame rearrangements with V and J called that TCRdb kept. Clones are partly lost; checked studies trace under half to an unresolved V gene and leave the rest unexplained. For this sample the table gives some 110,000 clones, of which approximately 94% were detected only once. Of the sample, under 2% is held by the ten largest clones. The sample consisted of non-Treg CD4+ T cells sorted from blood. Sample cell subset or site, as interpreted from the label and publication: FACS-sorted unstimulated CD4+ non-regulatory T cells. All receptors come from a human donor in good health.

In this sample, this clone turned up once. The rearrangement links TRBV4-2 to TRBJ2-3; 7 positions match TRBD2. From germline, CDR1 is LGHNA and CDR2 YNFKEQ. After removal of 0 bases from V and 1 base from J, the junction contained 7 bases not matched to a gene. This CDR3 has 17 amino acids. This CDR3 reads CASSQERSGTRTDTQYF. The CDR3 region has the DNA TGTGCCAGCAGCCAAGAGAGGAGCGGGACGCGCACAGATACGCAGTATTTT.

This rearrangement joins TRBV25-1 to TRBJ2-5; 7 bases match TRBD2. CDR1 and CDR2 from the germline V gene are MGHDK and SYGVNS. With V trimmed by 6 bases and J by 4 bases, 11 bases remained unmatched. This CDR3 comprises 15 residues. The CDR3 loop is CASSPGGTLGETQYF. As DNA, the CDR3 is TGTGCCAGCAGCCCCGGGGGGACTCTCGGAGAGACCCAGTACTTC.

The V gene is TRBV19, the J gene TRBJ2-5; tentatively, D is TRBD2 (6 bases). Trimming pared 4 bases from V and 4 bases from J, leaving 13 bases between. The CDR3 extends over 14 amino acids. The germline gives CDR1 LNHDA, CDR2 SQIVND (reference sequence). The CDR3 DNA reads TGTGCCAGTAGTACCTCCGTGGGAGGAGAGACCCAGTACTTC. Its protein is CASSTSVGGETQYF.

The J gene is TRBJ1-6, the V gene TRBV21-1; the table's D call of TRBD1 was not tested on the DNA. TRBV21-1 corresponds to a pseudogene. The CDR3 is made up of 14 amino acids. The chain's CDR3 is CASSRFQGAPPLHF. The CDR3 DNA sequence: TGTGCCAGCAGCAGATTTCAGGGGGCGCCACCCCTCCACTTT.

This chain joins TRBV4-2 and TRBJ1-5; 7 bases match TRBD1. J was trimmed by 4 bases and V by 1 base; bases with no gene match: 7. The CDR3 totals 16 residues. Germline V gene data show CDR1 as LGHNA and CDR2 as YNFKEQ. CDR3 sequence: CASSQVEGAGNQPQHF. CDR3 DNA: TGTGCCAGCAGCCAAGTTGAGGGGGCGGGGAATCAGCCCCAGCATTTT.

The CDR3 DNA follows: TGTGCCAGCTCACCGACTACAGGGGTGAGCTCTGGAAACACCATATATTTT. Encoded protein: CASSPTTGVSSGNTIYF. The V and J genes are TRBV18 and TRBJ1-3; 7 bases fit TRBD1. With 3 bases clipped from V and 0 bases from J, the junction kept 8 bases outside the gene matches. Per the germline V gene, CDR1 is KGHSH and CDR2 is LQKENI. The CDR3 extends over 17 amino acids.

This clone has a single count. The V gene is TRBV29-1, the J gene TRBJ2-1; TRBD1 is a possible D gene (5 bases). The CDR3 is 14 amino acids. The germline V gene encodes CDR1 SQVTM and CDR2 ANQGSEA. The V gene lost 1 base and the J gene lost 6 bases, with 13 bases spanning the gap. The CDR3 spells CSVEGQGPFNEQFF. CDR3 in DNA: TGCAGCGTTGAAGGTCAGGGCCCGTTCAATGAGCAGTTCTTC.

V is TRBV9 and J is TRBJ2-2; 13 nucleotides line up with TRBD2. V shed 4 bases and J 6 bases; nucleotides not matched to a gene: 6. The germline gives CDR1 SGDLS, CDR2 YYNGEE. The CDR3 is 16 residues long. This chain's CDR3 is CASSPGLAGDPGELFF. CDR3 bases: TGTGCCAGCAGCCCCGGACTAGCGGGAGATCCCGGGGAGCTGTTTTTT.

The rearrangement links TRBV10-3 to TRBJ1-5; 8 nucleotides align to TRBD1. J gave up 1 base and V 5 bases, and 4 bases lay outside the gene matches. This CDR3 is built from 15 residues. The V gene's germline CDR1 is ENHRY and CDR2 SYGVKD. The CDR3 loop reads CAISNRGVSNQPQHF. The CDR3 DNA reads TGTGCCATCAGTAACAGGGGGGTCAGCAATCAGCCCCAGCATTTT.

The chain links TRBV9 to TRBJ1-1; no clear D. Germline V lookup: CDR1 SGDLS, CDR2 YYNGEE. The CDR3 contains 14 residues. The V gene lost 0 bases and the J gene lost 2 bases, with 8 bases spanning the gap. In DNA, the CDR3 is TGTGCCAGCAGCGTAGGGGTACAAAACACTGAAGCTTTCTTT. As protein: CASSVGVQNTEAFF.

The chain couples TRBV15 to TRBJ2-1; D gene uncertain. Germline CDR1 LNHNV, CDR2 YYDKDF (reference sequence). V lost 0 bases and J lost 5, with 5 bases in between. The CDR3 contains 13 residues. The CDR3 DNA sequence: TGTGCCACCAGCAGAGATTTGGACAATGAGCAGTTCTTC. Amino acid sequence: CATSRDLDNEQFF.

Remarks on this clone: The junction departs from the called germline gene at one end, perhaps through a read error. The chain carries TRBV2 and TRBJ2-1; D tentatively reads TRBD1 or TRBD2 (6 bases each). Germline V lookup: CDR1 SNHLY, CDR2 FYNNEI. CDR3 length equals 15 residues. CDR3 sequence reads: CASSEEGGGQLTTVF. CDR3 DNA sequence: TGTGCCAGCAGTGAAGAAGGGGGAGGTCAGCTTACTACGGTCTTC.

This clone was seen just once. This chain's CDR3 is CASSSSPGGGLGNTIYF. For the CDR3, the DNA is TGTGCCAGCAGCTCCTCGCCAGGGGGGGGGCTTGGAAACACCATATATTTT. V gene TRBV5-4 combines with J gene TRBJ1-3, with TRBD1 matching 7 bases. The CDR3 extends over 17 amino acids. In germline, CDR1 is SGHNT, CDR2 YYREEE (reference sequence). Trimming at V came to 3 bases and at J to 3 bases, leaving 12 bases not matched to a gene.

This rearrangement joins TRBV5-6 to TRBJ2-1, with TRBD1 matching 7 bases. CDR1 is SGHDT and CDR2 is YYEEEE in the germline V gene. The ends lost 2 bases at V and 8 bases at J; junction bases unmatched: 16. This CDR3 is 17 amino acids long. This chain's CDR3 is CASSFIYGQELADEQFF. The CDR3 DNA is TGTGCCAGCAGCTTCATATATGGACAGGAATTGGCGGATGAGCAGTTCTTC.

The chain couples TRBV25-1 to TRBJ2-1; 10 bases map to TRBD2. J was trimmed by 6 bases and V by 6 bases; bases with no gene match: 5. This CDR3 is built from 14 residues. From germline, CDR1 is MGHDK and CDR2 SYGVNS. The CDR3 loop reads CASSRASGGNEQFF. The CDR3 DNA reads as TGTGCCAGCAGCCGGGCTAGCGGGGGCAATGAGCAGTTCTTC.

The V gene is TRBV5-1, the J gene TRBJ2-5, with TRBD1 matching over 9 bases. V was clipped by 8 bases and J by 2 bases; unmatched bases: 7. In germline, CDR1 is SGHRS, CDR2 YFSETQ. The CDR3 consists of 14 residues. The CDR3 here is CASNRDREQETQYF. The CDR3 coding sequence is TGCGCCAGTAACCGGGACAGGGAACAAGAGACCCAGTACTTC.

V is TRBV5-1 and J is TRBJ1-1; TRBD1 matches at 7 bases. The CDR3 has 15 residues. The germline gives CDR1 SGHRS, CDR2 YFSETQ. Trimming cost V 4 bases and J 1 base; bases outside gene matches: 7. DNA of the CDR3: TGCGCCAGCAGCAGTACAGGGGAGACGAACACTGAAGCTTTCTTT. Protein product: CASSSTGETNTEAFF.

The chain couples TRBV4-2 to TRBJ2-2; D is possibly TRBD2 (7 bases). Between the trimmed V and J ends, which lost 4 bases and 7 bases, there was a span of 25 bases. Germline V gives CDR1 LGHNA, CDR2 YNFKEQ. CDR3 length: 18 residues. The DNA for the CDR3 is TGTGCCAGCAGCCGAAAAGGGGGGGACGTACGGTTCGACGGGGAGCTGTTTTTT. Amino acids: CASSRKGGDVRFDGELFF.

The chain combines TRBV6-5 with TRBJ1-1; D is unresolved. Germline loops: CDR1 MNHEY, CDR2 SVGAGI. Deletions cut 6 bases from V and 3 bases from J, with 8 bases between. The CDR3 is 12 residues long. The CDR3: CASSRRDTEAFF. In DNA form, the CDR3 reads TGTGCCAGCAGCCGACGGGACACTGAAGCTTTCTTT.

The V call is TRBV18, the J call TRBJ2-5; a possible D gene is TRBD2 (5 bases). CDR3 length equals 17 residues. From germline, CDR1 is KGHSH and CDR2 LQKENI. The ends were cut back, 2 bases at V and 5 bases at J, with 21 bases in the middle. DNA for the CDR3: TGTGCCAGCTCACCAAACTCCCCGATAAATTGGGAGGAGACCCAGTACTTC. Its protein product is CASSPNSPINWEETQYF.

In DNA form, the CDR3 reads TGTGCCAGCAGCTTAGAAGTCAGCGGTGGCGAGCAGTACTTC. Amino acid sequence: CASSLEVSGGEQYF. This sequence joins TRBV7-9 and TRBJ2-7, with D tentatively TRBD2 (5 bases). From germline, CDR1 is SEHNR and CDR2 FQNEAQ (reference sequence). The CDR3 covers 14 residues. The V end was cut by 1 base, the J end by 6 bases, with 13 bases between.

This chain links TRBV7-9 with TRBJ1-6; weak D call: TRBD1 (6 bases). The V gene's germline CDR1 is SEHNR and CDR2 FQNEAQ (reference sequence). CDR3 length equals 14 residues. Between the trimmed V and J ends, which lost 5 bases and 10 bases, there was a span of 15 bases. CDR3 bases: TGTGCCAGCAGCCCCGGGGGGGCTGGATCACCCCTCCACTTT. Translation: CASSPGGAGSPLHF.

This rearrangement joins TRBV9 to TRBJ2-1, with 9 positions matching TRBD2. With 0 bases clipped from V and 0 bases from J, the junction kept 10 bases outside the gene matches. In germline, CDR1 is SGDLS, CDR2 YYNGEE. The CDR3 extends over 19 amino acids. The CDR3 DNA reads TGTGCCAGCAGCGTAGAGTATCCTAGCGGGGTAAGCTCCTACAATGAGCAGTTCTTC. It encodes CASSVEYPSGVSSYNEQFF.

The rearrangement links TRBV5-1 to TRBJ2-5; possibly TRBD2 for D (7 bases). Germline V gene data show CDR1 as SGHRS and CDR2 as YFSETQ. V lost 2 bases to trimming and J lost 5 bases, with 16 bases between them. The CDR3 contains 15 residues. The CDR3 DNA follows: TGCGCCAGCAGCTTAGGGGGGGTCGGGTTCGAGACCCAGTACTTC. It encodes CASSLGGVGFETQYF.

The chain is built from TRBV6-5 and TRBJ2-1, with TRBD2 identical over 7 bases. The length of the CDR3 is 14 residues. The J segment lost 8 bases and the V segment lost 0 bases, leaving 4 bases of the junction unmatched. Germline assignment: CDR1 MNHEY and CDR2 SVGAGI. The CDR3 protein is CASSYSIAGDEQFF. The CDR3 DNA reads as TGTGCCAGCAGTTACTCAATTGCGGGGGATGAGCAGTTCTTC.

The chain couples TRBV6-5 to TRBJ2-3, with D tentatively TRBD1 or TRBD2 (6 bases each). The CDR3 is made up of 14 amino acids. CDR1 and CDR2 from the germline V gene are MNHEY and SVGAGI. Deletions cut 6 bases from V and 2 bases from J, with 12 bases between. This CDR3 reads CASREGGLTDTQYF. CDR3 nucleotides: TGTGCCAGCAGGGAGGGGGGCCTCACAGATACGCAGTATTTT.

The chain combines TRBV5-4 with TRBJ2-3, with D maybe TRBD1 (6 bases). The CDR3 sequence is 15 residues long. Trimming removed 1 base from V and 2 bases from J, with 11 bases in between. Germline CDR1 is SGHNT and CDR2 is YYREEE (reference sequence). CDR3 coding DNA: TGTGCCAGCAGCTTGAGGGCAGGGGTCACAGATACGCAGTATTTT. Residues: CASSLRAGVTDTQYF.